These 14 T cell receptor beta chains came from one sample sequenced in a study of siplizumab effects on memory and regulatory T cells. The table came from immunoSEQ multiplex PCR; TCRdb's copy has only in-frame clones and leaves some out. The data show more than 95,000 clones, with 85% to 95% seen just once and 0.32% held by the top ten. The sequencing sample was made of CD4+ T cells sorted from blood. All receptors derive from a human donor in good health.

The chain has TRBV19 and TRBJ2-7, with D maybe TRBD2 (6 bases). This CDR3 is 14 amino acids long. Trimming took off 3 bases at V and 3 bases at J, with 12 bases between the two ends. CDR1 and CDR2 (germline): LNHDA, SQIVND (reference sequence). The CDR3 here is CASSMKAGFYEQYF. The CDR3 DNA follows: TGTGCCAGTAGTATGAAGGCGGGGTTCTACGAGCAGTACTTC.

The CDR3 region has the DNA TGTGCCTGGAGGGGTGACCAAGAGACCCAGTACTTC. It specifies CAWRGDQETQYF. The genes are TRBV30 and TRBJ2-5; the D is unclear. V shed 3 bases and J shed 0 bases, with 5 bases lying between them. The V gene's germline CDR1 is GTSNPN and CDR2 SVGIG (reference sequence). CDR3 length: 12 residues.

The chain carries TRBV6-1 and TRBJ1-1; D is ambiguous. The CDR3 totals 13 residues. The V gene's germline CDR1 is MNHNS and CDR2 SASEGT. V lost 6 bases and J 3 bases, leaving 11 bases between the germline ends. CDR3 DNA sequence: TGTGCCAGCAGCGAGCGGGGAGACACTGAAGCTTTCTTT. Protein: CASSERGDTEAFF.

For the CDR3, the DNA is TGTGCCAGCAGCTTAACCGGGGGTTCCGTAAAACTGTTTTTT. Translation gives CASSLTGGSVKLFF. V usage is TRBV11-2 and J usage is TRBJ1-4; a weak D match, TRBD1 (5 bases). With 2 bases removed from V and 10 bases from J, the gap between germline ends came to 14 bases. The CDR3 consists of 14 residues. CDR1 SGHAT and CDR2 FQNNGV come from the germline V gene.

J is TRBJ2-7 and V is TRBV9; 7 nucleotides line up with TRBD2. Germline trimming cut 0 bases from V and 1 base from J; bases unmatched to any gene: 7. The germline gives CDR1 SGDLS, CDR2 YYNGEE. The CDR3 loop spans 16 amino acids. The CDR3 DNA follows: TGTGCCAGCAGCGTAGGTGGGCTAGCGGCTTCCTACGAGCAGTACTTC. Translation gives CASSVGGLAASYEQYF.

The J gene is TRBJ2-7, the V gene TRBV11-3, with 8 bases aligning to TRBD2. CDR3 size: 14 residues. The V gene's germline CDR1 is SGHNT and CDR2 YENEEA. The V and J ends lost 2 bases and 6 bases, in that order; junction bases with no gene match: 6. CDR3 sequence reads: CASSLTGTRREQYF. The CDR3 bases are TGTGCCAGCAGCTTAACCGGGACTAGGCGCGAGCAGTACTTC. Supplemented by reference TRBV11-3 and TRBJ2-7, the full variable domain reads EAGVVQSPRYKIIEKKQPVAFWCNPISGHNTLYWYLQNLGQGPELLIRYENEEAVDDSQLPKDRFSAERLKGVDSTLKIQPAELGDSAVYLCASSLTGTRREQYFGPGTRLTVT.

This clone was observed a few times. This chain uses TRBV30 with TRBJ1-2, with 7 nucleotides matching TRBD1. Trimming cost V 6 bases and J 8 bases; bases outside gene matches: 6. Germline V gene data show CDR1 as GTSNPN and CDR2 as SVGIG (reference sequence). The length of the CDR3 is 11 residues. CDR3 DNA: TGTGCCTGCGACAGGGCGGGCGGCTACACCTTC. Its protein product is CACDRAGGYTF.

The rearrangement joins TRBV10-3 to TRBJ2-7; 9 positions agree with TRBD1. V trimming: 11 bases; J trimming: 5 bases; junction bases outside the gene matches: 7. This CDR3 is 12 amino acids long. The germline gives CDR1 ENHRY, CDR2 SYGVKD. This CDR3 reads CAAGQGSDEQYF. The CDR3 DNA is TGTGCCGCTGGACAGGGGAGCGACGAGCAGTACTTC.

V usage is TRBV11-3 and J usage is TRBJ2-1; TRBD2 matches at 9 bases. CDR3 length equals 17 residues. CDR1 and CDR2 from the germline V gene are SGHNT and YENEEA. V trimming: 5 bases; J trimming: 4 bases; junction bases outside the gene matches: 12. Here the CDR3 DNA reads TGTGCCAGCAGCCTCACCTTAGCGGGAGTGAGTTACAATGAGCAGTTCTTC. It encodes CASSLTLAGVSYNEQFF.

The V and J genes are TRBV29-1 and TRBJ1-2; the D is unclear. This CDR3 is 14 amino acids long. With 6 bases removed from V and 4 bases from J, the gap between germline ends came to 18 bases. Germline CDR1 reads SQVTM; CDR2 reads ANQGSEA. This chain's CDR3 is CSVAHSEGSYGYTF. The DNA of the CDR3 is TGCAGCGTCGCCCATTCGGAGGGCTCCTATGGCTACACCTTC.

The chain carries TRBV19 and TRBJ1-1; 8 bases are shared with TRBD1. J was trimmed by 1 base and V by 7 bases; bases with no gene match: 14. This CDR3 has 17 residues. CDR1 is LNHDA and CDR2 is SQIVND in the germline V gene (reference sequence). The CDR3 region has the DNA TGTGCCAGTACCCAGACAGGGGCCGCTTTTGGGAACACTGAAGCTTTCTTT. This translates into CASTQTGAAFGNTEAFF.

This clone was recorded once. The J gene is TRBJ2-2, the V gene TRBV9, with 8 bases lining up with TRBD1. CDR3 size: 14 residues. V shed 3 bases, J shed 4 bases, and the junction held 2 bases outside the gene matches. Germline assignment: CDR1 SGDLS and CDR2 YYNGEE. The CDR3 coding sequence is TGTGCCAGCAGCGGGCAGGGGGCCACCGGGGAGCTGTTTTTT. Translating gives CASSGQGATGELFF.

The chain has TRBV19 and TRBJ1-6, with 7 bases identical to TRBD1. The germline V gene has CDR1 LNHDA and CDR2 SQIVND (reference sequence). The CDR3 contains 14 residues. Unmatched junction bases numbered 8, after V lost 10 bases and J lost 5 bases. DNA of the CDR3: TGTGCCACATCCGGGACAGAGGATAATTCACCCCTCCACTTT. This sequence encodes CATSGTEDNSPLHF.

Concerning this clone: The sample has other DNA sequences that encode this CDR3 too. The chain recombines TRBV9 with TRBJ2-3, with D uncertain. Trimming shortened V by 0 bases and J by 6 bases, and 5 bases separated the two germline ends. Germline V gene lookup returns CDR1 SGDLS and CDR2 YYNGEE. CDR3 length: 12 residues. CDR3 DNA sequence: TGTGCCAGCAGCGTAGTCGGGGATACGCAGTATTTT. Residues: CASSVVGDTQYF.